This record looks at one T cell receptor (beta chain) sequence and its context. 13 Jbeta primers and 60 Vbeta primers were used for the PCR. Profiled with immunoSEQ multiplex PCR; TCRdb holds only in-frame clones, not every one. The sample includes approximately 88,000 clones, around three quarters seen only once; the top ten take 5% to 5.5%. The CDR3 consists of 14 residues. Germline CDR1 is SGDLS and CDR2 is YYNGEE. With 2 bases removed from V and 5 bases from J, the gap between germline ends came to 11 bases. This specimen comes from a study of cytomegalovirus exposure and HLA in healthy donors. The chain has TRBV9 and TRBJ1-5; unclear D gene. The clonotype comes from a man in his thirties or forties in good health and CMV-seropositive. Material: PBMCs. The CDR3 region has the DNA TGTGCCAGCAGCGTCACCGGGAGGGATCAGCCCCAGCATTTT. This gives the protein CASSVTGRDQPQHF. The full variable domain, its missing parts supplied by reference TRBV9 and TRBJ1-5, is DSGVTQTPKHLITATGQRVTLRCSPRSGDLSVYWYQQSLDQGLQFLIQYYNGEERAKGNILERFSAQQFPDLHSELNLSSLELGDSALYFCASSVTGRDQPQHFGDGTRLSIL.